Detailed here is one TCR beta chain. Survey-level TCR beta sequencing used the immunoSEQ assay. Clones were read by immunoSEQ multiplex PCR, and TCRdb kept only the in-frame ones, dropping some. The sample holds about 50,000 clones; 93% are singletons and the top ten take about 10%. Sequencing input: PBMCs. The clonotype comes from a man between 40 and 49 years old with rheumatoid arthritis.

The CDR3 region has the DNA TGTGCCAGCTCACTCGGGACGGCTAGCAATCAGCCCCAGCATTTT. Translation gives CASSLGTASNQPQHF. The chain employs TRBV18 and TRBJ1-5; possible D gene TRBD1, 5 bases. CDR1 is KGHSH, CDR2 LQKENI, per germline. This CDR3 has 15 residues. V was pared by 4 bases and J by 0 bases, with 10 bases between.